The 6 T cell receptor beta chains below all came from one sample that was sequenced in a study of regulatory T cells in long-lasting Graves disease. Stated time point: persistent/refractory GD, antithyroid drugs over 5 years with positive TRAb. RNA from PBMCs was the source of the TCR library. Relying on iRepertoire HTBI primers and Arm-PCR of CDR3 regions, the team built TCR beta libraries. TCRdb analysed the multiplex PCR reads with MiXCR anew, one entry per CDR3 protein. The table records about 340,000 distinct CDR3 sequences, around 20% of them present only once. The sample was peripheral blood mononuclear cells (PBMCs), taken when the disease was refractory, from a patient treated with antithyroid drugs. The receptors were gathered from a female donor with Graves disease.

A few counts support this clonotype. In nucleotides, the CDR3 is TGCAGCGTTCAAGCTCTAGTCTGGTACGAGCAGTACTTC. Translation: CSVQALVWYEQYF. V and J are TRBV29-1 and TRBJ2-7; no clear D gene. V was shortened by 5 bases and J by 4 bases, with 15 bases between the two germline ends. Germline values: CDR1 SQVTM, CDR2 ANQGSEA. The CDR3 extends over 13 amino acids.

The chain links TRBV30 to TRBJ1-5; D uncertain. The CDR3 sequence is 13 residues long. V lost 1 base and J 9 bases, leaving 13 bases between the germline ends. Germline loops: CDR1 GTSNPN, CDR2 SVGIG (reference sequence). The CDR3: CAWSGSLTGPQHF. The DNA for the CDR3 is TGTGCCTGGAGTGGGTCCTTAACTGGGCCCCAGCATTTT.

This clonotype has at least ten counts. V and J are TRBV9 and TRBJ1-6, with D maybe TRBD1 (5 bases). CDR1 is SGDLS and CDR2 is YYNGEE in the germline V gene. Trimming took off 3 bases at V and 0 bases at J, with 10 bases between the two ends. This CDR3 has 16 amino acids. CDR3 sequence: CASSAGTVSYNSPLHF. The CDR3 DNA follows: TGTGCCAGCAGCGCCGGGACGGTCTCCTATAATTCACCCCTCCACTTT.

This clonotype was seen ten or more times. The J gene is TRBJ1-1, the V gene TRBV6-2 or TRBV6-3; a weak D match, TRBD1 (6 bases). CDR1 MNHEY and CDR2 SVGEGT come from the germline V gene. The CDR3 totals 14 residues. Trimming stripped 5 bases from V and 6 bases from J, with 16 bases between. The CDR3 nucleotides read TGTGCCAGCAGTACTACAGGGAGAGGGGCTGAAGCTTTCTTT. Its translation is CASSTTGRGAEAFF.

This clonotype was recorded at least ten times. The J gene is TRBJ2-7, the V gene TRBV12-3 or TRBV12-4; 9 nucleotides agree with TRBD1. The V and J ends lost 4 bases and 2 bases, in that order; junction bases with no gene match: 6. This CDR3 region has 15 residues. For the CDR3, the DNA is TGTGCCAGCAGTTCCGGACAGGGGCGGACCTACGAGCAGTACTTC. This encodes CASSSGQGRTYEQYF.

To note about this clonotype: A read error may produce the germline difference seen at one junction end. The chain combines TRBV4-1 with TRBJ1-2; D gene uncertain. The CDR3 totals 19 residues. From germline, CDR1 is MGHRA and CDR2 YSYEKL. The CDR3 region is CASSQDLGRTVRPYYGCTF. Here the CDR3 DNA reads TGCGCCAGCAGCCAAGATTTGGGCAGGACCGTTCGGCCCTACTATGGCTGCACCTTC.